The entry below gives a single T cell receptor (beta chain) sequence along with its context. The antigen it binds to is not known. No per-base quality is available; no much larger clone lies one base away. The data are from a study of immune characterization of retroperitoneal liposarcoma (dated by TCRdb to between 2017 and 2020). The method was PCR. The data were produced on a NextSeq 500. In-frame beta chains were kept once TCRdb had trimmed the public reads at Q25 with fastp and called clones with MiXCR. Rows merge per CDR3 protein into single entries with the most common DNA and genes. The sample table shows 12,000 or so distinct CDR3 sequences, and about 26% are seen once. About 8.2% of the sample is taken by the ten largest. This TCR came from a female donor with retroperitoneal liposarcoma. Sequencing was performed on tumor tissue.

The base sequence is TGTGCCAGCAGTGGGGGGGGACTAGCGGGTTACAATGAGCAGTACTTC. This yields the protein CASSGGGLAGYNEQYF. The rearrangement combines TRBV6-5 with TRBJ2-5; 12 middle bases align to TRBD2. The CDR3 numbers 16 residues from cysteine through phenylalanine. Only the CDR3 DNA stays, 48 bases, in frame from base 1. The germline V gene provides CDR1 MNHEY and CDR2 SVGAGI. V is pruned by 5 bases and J by 11 bases, leaving 15 bases of the junction without a gene match.